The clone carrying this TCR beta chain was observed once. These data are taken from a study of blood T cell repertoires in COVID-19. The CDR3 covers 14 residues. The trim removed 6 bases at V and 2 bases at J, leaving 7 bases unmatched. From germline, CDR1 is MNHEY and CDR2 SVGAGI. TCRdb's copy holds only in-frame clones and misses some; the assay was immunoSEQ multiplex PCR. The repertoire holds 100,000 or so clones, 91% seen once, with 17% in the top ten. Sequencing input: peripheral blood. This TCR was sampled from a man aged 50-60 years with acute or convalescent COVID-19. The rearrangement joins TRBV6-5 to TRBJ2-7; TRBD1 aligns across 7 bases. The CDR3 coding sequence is TGTGCCAGCAGCCCGGGACAGAGGGCCTACGAGCAGTACTTC. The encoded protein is CASSPGQRAYEQYF.